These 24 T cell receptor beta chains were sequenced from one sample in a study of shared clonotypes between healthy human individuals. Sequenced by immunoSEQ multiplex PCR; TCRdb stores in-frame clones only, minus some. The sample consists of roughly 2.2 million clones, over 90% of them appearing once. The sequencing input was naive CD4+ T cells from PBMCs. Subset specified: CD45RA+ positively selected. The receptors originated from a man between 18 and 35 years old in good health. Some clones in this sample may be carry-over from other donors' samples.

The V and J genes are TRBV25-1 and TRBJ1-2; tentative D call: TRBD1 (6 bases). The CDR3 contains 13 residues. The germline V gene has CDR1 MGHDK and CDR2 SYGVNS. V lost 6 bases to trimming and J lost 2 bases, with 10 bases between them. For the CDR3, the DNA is TGTGCCAGCAGGGGGGCGCGGAACTATGGCTACACCTTC. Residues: CASRGARNYGYTF.

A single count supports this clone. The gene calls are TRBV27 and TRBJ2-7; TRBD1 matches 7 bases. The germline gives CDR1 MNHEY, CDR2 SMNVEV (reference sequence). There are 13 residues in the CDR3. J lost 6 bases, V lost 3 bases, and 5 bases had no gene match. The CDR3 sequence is CASSLRGRSEQYF. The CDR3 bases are TGTGCCAGCAGTTTGAGGGGGCGCAGCGAGCAGTACTTC.

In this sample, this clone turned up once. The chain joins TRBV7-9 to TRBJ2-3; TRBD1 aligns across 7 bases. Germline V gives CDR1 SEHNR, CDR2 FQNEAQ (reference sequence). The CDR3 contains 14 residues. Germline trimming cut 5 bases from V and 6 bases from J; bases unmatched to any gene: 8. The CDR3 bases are TGTGCCAGCAGCCTCCACAGGGGTTCCGATACGCAGTATTTT. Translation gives CASSLHRGSDTQYF.

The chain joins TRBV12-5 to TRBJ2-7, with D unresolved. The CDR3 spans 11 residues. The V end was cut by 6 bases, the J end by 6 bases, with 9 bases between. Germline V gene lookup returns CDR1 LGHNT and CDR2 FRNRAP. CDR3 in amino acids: CASGSASEQYF. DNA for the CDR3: TGTGCTAGTGGGTCTGCAAGCGAGCAGTACTTC.

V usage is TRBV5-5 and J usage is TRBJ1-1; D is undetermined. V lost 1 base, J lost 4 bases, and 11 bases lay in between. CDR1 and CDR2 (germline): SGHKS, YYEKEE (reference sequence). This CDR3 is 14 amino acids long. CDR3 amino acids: CASSLRTGFTEAFF. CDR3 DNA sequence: TGTGCCAGCAGCTTGAGGACTGGGTTCACTGAAGCTTTCTTT.

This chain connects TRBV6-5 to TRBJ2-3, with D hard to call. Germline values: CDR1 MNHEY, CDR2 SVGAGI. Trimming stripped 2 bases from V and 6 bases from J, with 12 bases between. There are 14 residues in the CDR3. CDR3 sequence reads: CASSYRASGDTQYF. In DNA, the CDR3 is TGTGCCAGCAGTTACCGGGCCTCCGGGGATACGCAGTATTTT.

The DNA for the CDR3 is TGCGCCAGCAGCTTGAGACCCCGTGGAGGGGAGGAGACCCAGTACTTC. It specifies CASSLRPRGGEETQYF. The chain couples TRBV5-1 to TRBJ2-5, with a weak D call TRBD2 (6 bases). Germline assignment: CDR1 SGHRS and CDR2 YFSETQ. The CDR3 runs to 16 residues. Trimming pared 1 base from V and 5 bases from J, leaving 18 bases between.

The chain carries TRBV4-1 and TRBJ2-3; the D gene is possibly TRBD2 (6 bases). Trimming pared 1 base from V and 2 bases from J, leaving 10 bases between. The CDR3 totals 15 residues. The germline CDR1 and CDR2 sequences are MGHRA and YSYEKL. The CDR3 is CASSQGGGATDTQYF. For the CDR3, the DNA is TGCGCCAGCAGCCAAGGAGGCGGGGCCACAGATACGCAGTATTTT.

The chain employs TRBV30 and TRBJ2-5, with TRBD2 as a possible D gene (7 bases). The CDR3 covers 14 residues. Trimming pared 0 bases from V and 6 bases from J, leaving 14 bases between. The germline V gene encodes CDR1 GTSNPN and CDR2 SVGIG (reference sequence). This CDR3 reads CAWSVLGGAKTQYF. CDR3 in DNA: TGTGCCTGGAGTGTACTAGGGGGGGCCAAGACCCAGTACTTC.

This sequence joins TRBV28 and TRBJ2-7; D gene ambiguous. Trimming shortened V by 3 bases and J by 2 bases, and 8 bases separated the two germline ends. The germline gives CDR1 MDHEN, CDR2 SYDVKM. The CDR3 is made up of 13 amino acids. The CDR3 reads CASSLGSAYEQYF. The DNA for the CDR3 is TGTGCCAGCAGTTTGGGGTCGGCCTACGAGCAGTACTTC.

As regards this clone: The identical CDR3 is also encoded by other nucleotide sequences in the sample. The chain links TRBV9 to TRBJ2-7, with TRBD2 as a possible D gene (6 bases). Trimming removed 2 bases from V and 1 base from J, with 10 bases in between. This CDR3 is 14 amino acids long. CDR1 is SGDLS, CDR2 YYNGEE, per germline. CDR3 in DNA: TGTGCCAGCAGCGTGGTCGGGGGATCCTACGAGCAGTACTTC. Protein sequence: CASSVVGGSYEQYF.

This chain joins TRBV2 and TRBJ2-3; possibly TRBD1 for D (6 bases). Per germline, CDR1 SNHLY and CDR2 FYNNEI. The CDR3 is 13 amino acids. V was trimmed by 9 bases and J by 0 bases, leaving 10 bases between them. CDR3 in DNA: TGTGCCAGATCTACAGGGAGCACAGATACGCAGTATTTT. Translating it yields CARSTGSTDTQYF. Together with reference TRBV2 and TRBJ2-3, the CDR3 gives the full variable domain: EPEVTQTPSHQVTQMGQEVILRCVPISNHLYFYWYRQILGQKVEFLVSFYNNEISEKSEIFDDQFSVERPDGSNFTLKIRSTKLEDSAMYFCARSTGSTDTQYFGPGTRLTVL.

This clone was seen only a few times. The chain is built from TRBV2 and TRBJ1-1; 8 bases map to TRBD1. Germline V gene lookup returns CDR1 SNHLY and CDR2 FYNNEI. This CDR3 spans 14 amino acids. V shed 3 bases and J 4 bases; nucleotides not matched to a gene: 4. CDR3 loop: CASSDRTGTTEAFF. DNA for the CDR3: TGTGCCAGCAGTGACAGGACAGGGACCACTGAAGCTTTCTTT.

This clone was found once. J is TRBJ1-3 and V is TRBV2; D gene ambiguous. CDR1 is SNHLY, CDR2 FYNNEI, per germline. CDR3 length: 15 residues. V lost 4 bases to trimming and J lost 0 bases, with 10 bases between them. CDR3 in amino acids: CASSVERISGNTIYF. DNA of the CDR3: TGTGCCAGCAGTGTCGAGCGTATCTCTGGAAACACCATATATTTT.

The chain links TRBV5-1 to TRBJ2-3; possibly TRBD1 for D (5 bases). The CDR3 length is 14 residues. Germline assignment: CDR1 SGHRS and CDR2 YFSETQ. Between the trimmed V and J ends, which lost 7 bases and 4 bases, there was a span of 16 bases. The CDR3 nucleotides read TGCGCCAGCTGTCTGGGCAGGGCAGCAGATACGCAGTATTTT. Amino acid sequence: CASCLGRAADTQYF.

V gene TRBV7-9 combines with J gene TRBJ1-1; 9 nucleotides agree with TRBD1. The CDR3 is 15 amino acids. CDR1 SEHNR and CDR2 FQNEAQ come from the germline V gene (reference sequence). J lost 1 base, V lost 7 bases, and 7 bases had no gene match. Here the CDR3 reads CASMVGTGWNTEAFF. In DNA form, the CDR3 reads TGTGCCAGCATGGTGGGGACAGGGTGGAACACTGAAGCTTTCTTT.

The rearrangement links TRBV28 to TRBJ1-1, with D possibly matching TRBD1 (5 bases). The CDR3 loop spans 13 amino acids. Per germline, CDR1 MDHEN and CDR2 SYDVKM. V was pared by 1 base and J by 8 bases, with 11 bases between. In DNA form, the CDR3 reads TGTGCCAGCAGTTTATTAGTAGGGGTGGAAGCTTTCTTT. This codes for CASSLLVGVEAFF. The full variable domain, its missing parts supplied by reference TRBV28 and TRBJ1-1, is DVKVTQSSRYLVKRTGEKVFLECVQDMDHENMFWYRQDPGLGLRLIYFSYDVKMKEKGDIPEGYSVSREKKERFSLILESASTNQTSMYLCASSLLVGVEAFFGQGTRLTVV.

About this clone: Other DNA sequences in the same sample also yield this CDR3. The CDR3 nucleotides are TGTGCCAGCAGCCCTAGCGGGAGGGCAGATACGCAGTATTTT. Translated: CASSPSGRADTQYF. The chain carries TRBV11-3 and TRBJ2-3; 12 nucleotides line up with TRBD2. The ends lost 5 bases at V and 4 bases at J; junction bases unmatched: 1. CDR1 and CDR2 from the germline V gene are SGHNT and YENEEA. The length of the CDR3 is 14 residues.

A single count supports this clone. CDR3 in DNA: TGTGCCAGCATTGACTTCGAGGGGAACACCGGGGAGCTGTTTTTT. This codes for CASIDFEGNTGELFF. This chain links TRBV27 with TRBJ2-2; TRBD2 is a possible D gene (5 bases). The CDR3 has 15 residues. Germline loops: CDR1 MNHEY, CDR2 SMNVEV (reference sequence). V was clipped by 7 bases and J by 1 base, with 13 bases between them.

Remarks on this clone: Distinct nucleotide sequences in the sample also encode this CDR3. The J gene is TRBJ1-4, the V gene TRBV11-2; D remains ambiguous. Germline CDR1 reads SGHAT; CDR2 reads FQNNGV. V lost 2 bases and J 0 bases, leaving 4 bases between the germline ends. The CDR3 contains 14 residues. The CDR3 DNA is TGTGCCAGCAGCTTAAGAGCAACTAATGAAAAACTGTTTTTT. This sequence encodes CASSLRATNEKLFF.

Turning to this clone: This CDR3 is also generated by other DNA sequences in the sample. In DNA, the CDR3 is TGCGCCAGCAGCCTGAACACAGATACGCAGTATTTT. Its translation: CASSLNTDTQYF. The chain carries TRBV5-1 and TRBJ2-3; D unresolved. Germline-derived CDR1 and CDR2 are SGHRS and YFSETQ. The CDR3 is 12 amino acids. V lost 4 bases and J 2 bases, leaving 5 bases between the germline ends.

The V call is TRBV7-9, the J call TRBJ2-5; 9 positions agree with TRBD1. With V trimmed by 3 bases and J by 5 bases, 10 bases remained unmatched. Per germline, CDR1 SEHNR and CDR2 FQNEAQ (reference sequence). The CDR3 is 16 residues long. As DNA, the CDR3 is TGTGCCAGCAGCTTGGGGGACAGGGTCTTAGGTGAGACCCAGTACTTC. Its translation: CASSLGDRVLGETQYF.

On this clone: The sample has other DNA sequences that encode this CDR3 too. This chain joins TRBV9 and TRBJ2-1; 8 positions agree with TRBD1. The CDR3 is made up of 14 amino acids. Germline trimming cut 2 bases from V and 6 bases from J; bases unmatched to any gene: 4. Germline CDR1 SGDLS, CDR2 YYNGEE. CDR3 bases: TGTGCCAGCAGCGTCGGGCAGGGGGCCAATGAGCAGTTCTTC. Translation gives CASSVGQGANEQFF.

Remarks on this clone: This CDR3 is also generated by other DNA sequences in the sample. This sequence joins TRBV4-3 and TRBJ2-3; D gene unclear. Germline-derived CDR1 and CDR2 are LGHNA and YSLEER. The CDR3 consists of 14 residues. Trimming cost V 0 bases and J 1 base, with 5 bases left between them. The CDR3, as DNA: TGCGCCAGCAGCCAAGATCCACGCACAGATACGCAGTATTTT. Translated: CASSQDPRTDTQYF.